This TCR beta chain was captured by sequencing in a study of cytomegalovirus exposure and HLA in healthy donors. Points from the study as a whole: Presence/absence analyses assumed roughly uniform sequencing depth across donors.

As regards this clone: No antigen is known for it.

The CDR3 extends over 11 amino acids. Trimming removed 6 bases from V and 8 bases from J, with 8 bases in between. Germline CDR1 reads MNHNS; CDR2 reads SASEGT. The study ran its PCR with 60 Vbeta and 13 Jbeta primers. In the source study's methods: An analysis performed later counted about 80 million unique TCR beta chains (roughly 11 million of them shared). Profiling relied on immunoSEQ multiplex PCR, and the TCRdb table lists in-frame clones only, not all of them. V and J calls and clone size come straight from that table; D and trimming were deduced from the DNA. The repertoire holds 150,000 to 200,000 clones, with about 80% as singletons.

The specimen was PBMCs. The source is a woman aged 30 to 39 in good health and CMV-seronegative. The rearrangement joins TRBV6-1 to TRBJ2-1; a possible D gene is TRBD2 (5 bases). CDR3 bases: TGTGCCAGCAGGGCTAGCCATGAGCAGTTCTTC. Its protein product is CASRASHEQFF.